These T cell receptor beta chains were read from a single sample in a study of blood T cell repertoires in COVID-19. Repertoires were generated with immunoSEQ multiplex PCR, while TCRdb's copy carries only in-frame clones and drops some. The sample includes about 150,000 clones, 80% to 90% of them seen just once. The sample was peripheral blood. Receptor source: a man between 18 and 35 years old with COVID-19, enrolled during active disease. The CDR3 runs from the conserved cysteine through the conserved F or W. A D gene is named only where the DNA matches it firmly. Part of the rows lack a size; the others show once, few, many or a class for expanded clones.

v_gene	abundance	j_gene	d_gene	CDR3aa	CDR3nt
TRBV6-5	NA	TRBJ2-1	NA	CASSYPGARGNEQFF	TGTGCCAGCAGTTACCCAGGGGCAAGAGGCAATGAGCAGTTCTTC
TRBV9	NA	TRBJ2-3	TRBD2	CASSVGGRKTDTQYF	TGTGCCAGCAGCGTAGGCGGGAGGAAGACAGATACGCAGTATTTT
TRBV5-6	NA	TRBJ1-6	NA	CASSSGLYNSPLHF	TGTGCCAGCAGCTCAGGGCTGTATAATTCACCCCTCCACTTT
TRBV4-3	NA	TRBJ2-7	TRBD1	CASSPRTGGSYEQYF	TGCGCCAGCAGCCCGAGGACAGGGGGGTCCTACGAGCAGTACTTC
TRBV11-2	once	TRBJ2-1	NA	CASSLQGSYNEQFF	TGTGCCAGCAGCTTACAGGGTTCCTACAATGAGCAGTTCTTC
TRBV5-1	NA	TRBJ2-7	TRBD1	CASSFHPGTGINEQYF	TGCGCCAGCAGCTTCCATCCCGGGACAGGGATCAACGAGCAGTACTTC
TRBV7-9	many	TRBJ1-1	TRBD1	CASRGLTGVNTEAFF	TGTGCCAGCAGGGGACTTACAGGGGTGAACACTGAAGCTTTCTTT
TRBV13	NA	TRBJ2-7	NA	CASSGGMPSYEQYF	TGTGCCAGCAGTGGAGGAATGCCCTCCTACGAGCAGTACTTC
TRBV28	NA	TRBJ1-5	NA	CASRAGQSSNQPQHF	TGTGCCAGCAGAGCTGGACAGTCTAGCAATCAGCCCCAGCATTTT
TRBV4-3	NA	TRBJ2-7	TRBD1	CASSQGAGQGTYEQYF	TGCGCCAGCAGCCAAGGAGCGGGACAGGGGACCTACGAGCAGTACTTC
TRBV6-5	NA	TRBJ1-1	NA	CASSYSQQGSNTEAFF	TGTGCCAGCAGTTACTCCCAACAGGGATCGAACACTGAAGCTTTCTTT
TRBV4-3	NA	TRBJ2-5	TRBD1	CASSPGTGKETQYF	TGCGCCAGCAGCCCCGGGACAGGAAAAGAGACCCAGTACTTC
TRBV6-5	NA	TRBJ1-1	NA	CASNPEMNTEAFF	TGTGCCAGCAATCCAGAAATGAACACTGAAGCTTTCTTT
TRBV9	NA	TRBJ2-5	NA	CASSRTVETQYF	TGTGCCAGCAGCAGGACAGTGGAGACCCAGTACTTC
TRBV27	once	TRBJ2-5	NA	CASSLSFLLETQYF	TGTGCCAGCAGTTTATCTTTCCTGTTGGAGACCCAGTACTTC
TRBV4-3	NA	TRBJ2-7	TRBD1	CASSQERDRAYEQYF	TGCGCCAGCAGCCAAGAAAGGGACAGGGCATACGAGCAGTACTTC
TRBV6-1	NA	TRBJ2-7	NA	CASSEAGGGYEQYF	TGTGCCAGCAGTGAAGCGGGTGGAGGGTACGAGCAGTACTTC
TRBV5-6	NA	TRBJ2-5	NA	CASSFKETQYF	TGTGCCAGCAGCTTTAAAGAGACCCAGTACTTC
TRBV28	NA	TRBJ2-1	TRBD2	CASSFEAGELRYGHNEQFF	TGTGCCAGCAGTTTTGAAGCGGGAGAGCTACGATACGGGCACAATGAGCAGTTCTTC
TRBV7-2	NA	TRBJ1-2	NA	CASTTRASGEVRYGYTF	TGTGCCAGCACAACCCGTGCCAGCGGGGAGGTGAGGTATGGCTACACCTTC
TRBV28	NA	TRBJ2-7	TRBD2	CASSPSGIPYEQYF	TGTGCCAGCAGTCCTAGCGGGATTCCCTACGAGCAGTACTTC
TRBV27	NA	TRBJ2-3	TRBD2	CASSFRFRLAGTDTQYF	TGTGCCAGCAGTTTTCGCTTTAGGCTAGCGGGTACAGATACGCAGTATTTT
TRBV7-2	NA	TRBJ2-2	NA	CASSSLAGELFF	TGTGCCAGCAGCTCCCTCGCCGGGGAGCTGTTTTTT
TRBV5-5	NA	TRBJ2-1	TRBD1	CASSLYDRGLGEQFF	TGTGCCAGCAGCTTGTATGACAGGGGGCTGGGTGAGCAGTTCTTC
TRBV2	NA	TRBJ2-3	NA	CASSRHGLLTDTQYF	TGTGCCAGCAGTCGACACGGCTTACTCACAGATACGCAGTATTTT
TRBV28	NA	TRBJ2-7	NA	CASSFPAGHITTRYEQYF	TGTGCCAGCAGTTTCCCCGCCGGACACATAACCACCCGCTACGAGCAGTACTTC
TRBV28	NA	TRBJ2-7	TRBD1	CASKGQGSEQYF	TGTGCCAGCAAAGGACAGGGGAGCGAGCAGTACTTC
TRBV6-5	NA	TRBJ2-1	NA	CASSSLGGIYNEQFF	TGTGCCAGCAGTTCGTTAGGCGGAATCTACAATGAGCAGTTCTTC
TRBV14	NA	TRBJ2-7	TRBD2	CASSQGLAGGNEQYF	TGTGCCAGCAGCCAAGGACTAGCGGGAGGTAACGAGCAGTACTTC
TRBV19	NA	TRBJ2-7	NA	CASSEQGPHEQYF	TGTGCCAGTAGCGAACAGGGTCCCCACGAGCAGTACTTC
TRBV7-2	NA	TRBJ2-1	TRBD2	CASSLNLRLAGGSGEQFF	TGTGCCAGCAGCCTCAACCTTCGGTTAGCGGGAGGGTCTGGTGAGCAGTTCTTC
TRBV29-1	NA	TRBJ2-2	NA	CSVIRANTGELFF	TGCAGCGTAATTCGGGCGAACACCGGGGAGCTGTTTTTT
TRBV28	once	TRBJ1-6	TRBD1	CASSFTGVGSPLHF	TGTGCCAGCAGTTTTACAGGGGTTGGTTCACCCCTCCACTTT
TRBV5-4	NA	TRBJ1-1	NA	CASSSTGLTEAFF	TGTGCCAGCAGCTCGACAGGTCTCACTGAAGCTTTCTTT
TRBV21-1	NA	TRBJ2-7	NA	CASSRGTGGDEQYF	TGTGCCAGCAGCCGCGGGACAGGGGGCGACGAGCAGTACTTC
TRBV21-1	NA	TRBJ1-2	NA	CASSLAGRGFYGYTF	TGTGCCAGCAGCCTTGCGGGCAGGGGCTTCTATGGCTACACCTTC
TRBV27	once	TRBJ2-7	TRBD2	CASSSGRALYEQYF	TGTGCCAGCAGTAGCGGGAGGGCCCTCTACGAGCAGTACTTC
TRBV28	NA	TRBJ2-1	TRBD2	CASTAEGKGTNNEQFF	TGTGCCAGCACGGCGGAGGGCAAGGGGACTAACAATGAGCAGTTCTTC
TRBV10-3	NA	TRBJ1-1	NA	CAISESGGRAFF	TGTGCCATCAGTGAGTCTGGGGGCAGGGCTTTCTTT
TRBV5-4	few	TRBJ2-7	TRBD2	CASSVGLGASYEQYF	TGTGCCAGCAGCGTAGGACTAGGGGCCTCCTACGAGCAGTACTTC
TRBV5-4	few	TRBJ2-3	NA	CASSPPTPGDTQYF	TGTGCCAGCAGCCCACCGACCCCCGGGGATACGCAGTATTTT
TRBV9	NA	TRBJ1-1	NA	CASGTPTENTEAFF	TGTGCCAGCGGTACTCCGACAGAGAACACTGAAGCTTTCTTT
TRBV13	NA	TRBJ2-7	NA	CASSLPGSSYEQYF	TGTGCCAGCAGCTTACCGGGAAGCTCCTACGAGCAGTACTTC
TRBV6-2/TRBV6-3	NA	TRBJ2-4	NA	CASSSSGAKNIQYF	TGTGCCAGCAGTTCCAGCGGAGCCAAAAACATTCAGTACTTC
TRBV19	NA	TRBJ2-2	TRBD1	CASIDGGQTGELFF	TGTGCCAGTATCGATGGGGGACAGACCGGGGAGCTGTTTTTT
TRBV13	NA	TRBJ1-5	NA	CASSLGPTGGNQPQHF	TGTGCCAGCAGCTTAGGCCCGACGGGTGGCAATCAGCCCCAGCATTTT
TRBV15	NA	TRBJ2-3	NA	CATSDPRRGTDTQYF	TGTGCCACCAGCGACCCGAGGAGAGGCACAGATACGCAGTATTTT
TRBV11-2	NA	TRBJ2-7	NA	CASSFVSYEQYF	TGTGCCAGCAGCTTCGTCTCCTACGAGCAGTACTTC
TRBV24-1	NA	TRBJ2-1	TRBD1	CATSGLGQATYAEQFF	TGTGCCACCAGTGGCCTGGGACAGGCGACTTATGCTGAGCAGTTCTTC
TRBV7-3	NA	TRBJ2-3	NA	CASRKGGTTDTQYF	TGTGCCAGCAGGAAAGGAGGGACCACAGATACGCAGTATTTT
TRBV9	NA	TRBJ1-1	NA	CASSLDSF	TGTGCCAGCAGCTTAGACAGCTTT
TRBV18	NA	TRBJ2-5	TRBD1	CASSRGTGLQETQYF	TGTGCCAGCTCACGAGGGACAGGGTTGCAAGAGACCCAGTACTTC